This TCR beta chain was sequenced in a study of human T cells and chemical hapten exposure. Findings and caveats of the study: Expanded TCR counts at PT1 went up together with patch test score, a positive correlation. Following DPC sensitization, TCRs present above 1 in 1000 frequency showed no change.

Regarding time point: pre-sensitization, week 0. The sample's treatment: therapeutic diphenylcyclopropenone sensitization with weekly scalp DPC. TCRdb redid the calling of the RACE reads with MiXCR, one entry per CDR3 protein. Among 300,000 to 400,000 distinct CDR3 sequences, 4% to 6% were seen once, and the ten largest hold about 2.5%. The CDR3 sequence is 18 residues long. Trimming took 2 bases from V and 5 from J; bases not matched to a gene: 9. Germline V lookup: CDR1 SGHTA, CDR2 FQGNSA. This clonotype was seen repeatedly, ten times or more. What it recognizes is unknown. This TCR came from a woman aged 45-65 years with alopecia areata. Some clones in this sample may be carry-over from other donors' samples. The source material was whole blood, sampled in connection with sensitization to the hapten diphenylcyclopropenone (DPC). The chain combines TRBV7-2 with TRBJ2-1; 13 bases align to TRBD2. CDR3 DNA: TGTGCCAGCAGCTTACCACTCGGACTAGCGGGGGCCCACAATGAGCAGTTCTTC. This codes for CASSLPLGLAGAHNEQFF.